This entry describes one T cell receptor (beta chain). Trimming stripped 6 bases from V and 3 bases from J, with 15 bases between. The CDR3 spans 15 residues. CDR1 and CDR2 (germline): SEHNR, FQNEAQ (reference sequence). Only in-frame clones appear in the TCRdb table, and some are missing; sequencing was by immunoSEQ multiplex PCR. The sample consists of about 59,000 clones, roughly 94% of them appearing once. These data belong to a study of T cell changes during pregnancy in multiple sclerosis. The clonotype comes from a female donor with multiple sclerosis, enrolled in a pregnancy study. The chain recombines TRBV7-9 with TRBJ2-1, with no clear D. Sequencing was performed on CD8+ T cells from peripheral blood mononuclear cells, taken after pregnancy. The CDR3 spells CASSDTDGYYNEQFF. CDR3 bases: TGTGCCAGCAGTGACACAGATGGGTACTACAATGAGCAGTTCTTC.